This note documents a single T cell receptor (beta chain) sequence. Antigen specificity is unknown. Germline loops: CDR1 LNHDA, CDR2 SQIVND (reference sequence). The V gene end was trimmed by 5 bases and the J gene end by 6 bases; junction bases not matched to a gene: 8. This CDR3 spans 16 amino acids. The data were taken from a study of cytomegalovirus exposure and HLA in healthy donors. Study-wide context: HLA-typed donors were the source of around 77 million unique TCRs held in an early data release.

The PCR ran on 60 Vbeta and 13 Jbeta primers. Authors' analysis steps: Around 10 million of the approximately 80 million unique TCR beta chains counted in a later analysis were shared. Assay used: immunoSEQ multiplex PCR; TCRdb lists only in-frame clones, some missing. V and J calls and clone size are given by that table; D and trimming were obtained from the DNA. The data hold 150,000 or so clones, with around three quarters observed a single time. Study conclusions and caveats: Sequence variants that were highly shared formed a cluster that was likely a sequencing artifact. Most TCR sequences proved rare, with some public TCRs found in many donors.

Material: PBMCs. This chain joins TRBV19 and TRBJ2-1, with TRBD2 matching 12 bases. The receptor comes from a woman between 25 and 40 years old in good health and CMV-seronegative. CDR3 region: CASSDTLAGGRNEQFF. The CDR3 nucleotides are TGTGCCAGTAGTGATACCCTAGCGGGAGGGCGCAATGAGCAGTTCTTC. The full variable domain, completed using reference TRBV19 and TRBJ2-1, is DGGITQSPKYLFRKEGQNVTLSCEQNLNHDAMYWYRQDPGQGLRLIYYSQIVNDFQKGDIAEGYSVSREKKESFPLTVTSAQKNPTAFYLCASSDTLAGGRNEQFFGPGTRLTVL.